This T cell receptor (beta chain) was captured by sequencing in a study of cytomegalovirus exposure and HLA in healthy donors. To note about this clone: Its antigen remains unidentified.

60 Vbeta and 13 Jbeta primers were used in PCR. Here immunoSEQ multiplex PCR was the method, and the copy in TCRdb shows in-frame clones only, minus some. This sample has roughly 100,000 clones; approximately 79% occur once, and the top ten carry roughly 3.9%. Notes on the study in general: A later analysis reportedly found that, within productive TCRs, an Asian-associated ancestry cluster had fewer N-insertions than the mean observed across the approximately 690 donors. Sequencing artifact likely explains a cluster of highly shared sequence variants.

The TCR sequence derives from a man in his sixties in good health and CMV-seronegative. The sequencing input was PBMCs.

CDR3 sequence (DNA): TGTGCCAGCAGCTTCTTTTTCCGGCTCGGGGAAAAACTGTTTTTT. Its translation: CASSFFFRLGEKLFF. The V and J genes are TRBV11-2 and TRBJ1-4; D remains ambiguous. V dropped 3 bases and J dropped 8 bases, with 16 bases sitting between them. This CDR3 is 15 amino acids long. Germline CDR1 reads SGHAT; CDR2 reads FQNNGV.